One and the same sample provided the 21 T cell receptor beta chains below, sequenced in a study of regulatory T cells in long-lasting Graves disease. For TCR beta, libraries came from iRepertoire HTBI primers and Arm-PCR of CDR3 regions. TCRdb re-called the multiplex PCR reads with MiXCR, one entry per CDR3 protein. The sample shows 450,000 to 650,000 distinct CDR3 sequences, more than 15% of them seen only once. The sample's time point: newly diagnosed GD, antithyroid drugs for less than 3 months. Researchers made the TCR library from RNA that was extracted from PBMCs. Separately, the same data were catalogued under a study of T cells in Graves' hyperthyroidism and ophthalmopathy.

The source was peripheral blood mononuclear cells (PBMCs), collected at new diagnosis, from a patient treated with antithyroid drugs. These TCRs come from a middle-aged woman with Graves disease.

This clonotype was picked up many times. V is TRBV28 and J is TRBJ2-7, with 7 nucleotides matching TRBD1. The junction had 8 bases not matched to a gene; V was cut back by 3 bases and J by 6 bases. The CDR3 is made up of 14 amino acids. Germline values: CDR1 MDHEN, CDR2 SYDVKM. DNA for the CDR3: TGTGCCAGCAGTTTCACAGGGGCGTCCCGCGAGCAGTACTTC. Protein product: CASSFTGASREQYF.

This clonotype was recorded many times. The chain has TRBV20-1 and TRBJ2-7; tentatively, D is TRBD2 (6 bases). V lost 4 bases and J 4 bases, leaving 17 bases between the germline ends. Germline loops: CDR1 DFQATT, CDR2 SNEGSKA (reference sequence). The CDR3 sequence is 14 residues long. CDR3 nucleotide sequence: TGCAGTGCTATTATCCCCTCGGGAGCATACGAGCAGTACTTC. Its protein is CSAIIPSGAYEQYF.

Many counts were recorded for this clonotype. The chain combines TRBV3-1 with TRBJ1-6, with D hard to call. Germline CDR1 LGHDT, CDR2 YNNKEL (reference sequence). Deletions cut 0 bases from V and 18 bases from J, with 15 bases between. The CDR3 extends over 13 amino acids. The CDR3: CASSQDRQVERHF. The CDR3 region has the DNA TGTGCCAGCAGCCAAGATCGTCAGGTGGAACGCCACTTT. The full variable domain, with the rest looked up from reference TRBV3-1 and TRBJ1-6, is DTAVSQTPKYLVTQMGNDKSIKCEQNLGHDTMYWYKQDSKKFLKIMFSYNNKELIINETVPNRFSPKSPDKAHLNLHINSLELGDSAVYFCASSQDRQVERHFGNGTRLTVT.

This clonotype was counted at least ten times. This rearrangement joins TRBV6-1 to TRBJ1-3, with 8 bases lining up with TRBD1. The CDR3 extends over 15 amino acids. Germline CDR1 MNHNS, CDR2 SASEGT. The J segment lost 1 base and the V segment lost 4 bases, leaving 3 bases of the junction unmatched. CDR3: CASSVGTGSGNTIYF. CDR3 coding DNA: TGTGCCAGCAGTGTCGGGACAGGTTCTGGAAACACCATATATTTT.

This rearrangement joins TRBV11-3 to TRBJ2-5; D may be TRBD2 (6 bases). The CDR3 has 17 residues. CDR1 SGHNT and CDR2 YENEEA come from the germline V gene. V was pared by 2 bases and J by 3 bases, with 19 bases between. DNA for the CDR3: TGTGCCAGCAGCTTAATAAGAATCCGGGAGAAGAAAGAGACCCAGTACTTC. Protein: CASSLIRIREKKETQYF.

This clonotype was seen ten or more times. The chain combines TRBV6-4 with TRBJ1-2; 8 bases agree with TRBD1. CDR3 length: 16 residues. J was trimmed by 5 bases and V by 0 bases; bases with no gene match: 8. CDR1 is MRHNA, CDR2 SNTAGT, per germline. In DNA form, the CDR3 reads TGTGCCAGCAGTGACTCTCCGAACAGGGGGAGGTATGGCTACACCTTC. This sequence encodes CASSDSPNRGRYGYTF.

This clonotype has a handful of counts. The V gene is TRBV4-2, the J gene TRBJ1-1; 7 bases map to TRBD1. V was clipped by 3 bases and J by 7 bases; unmatched bases: 5. There are 13 residues in the CDR3. CDR1 and CDR2 from the germline V gene are LGHNA and YNFKEQ. The CDR3 sequence is CASSQYTGVEAFF. CDR3 coding DNA: TGTGCCAGCAGCCAGTACACAGGGGTTGAAGCTTTCTTT.

The table lists this clonotype with a count of one. The V and J genes are TRBV29-1 and TRBJ2-6, with 11 bases that match TRBD1. J gave up 2 bases and V 6 bases, and 6 bases lay outside the gene matches. The CDR3 has 16 residues. Germline V gene sequence: CDR1 SQVTM, CDR2 ANQGSEA. CDR3 protein: CSVGTGGVTGANVLTF. CDR3 bases: TGCAGCGTAGGGACAGGGGGTGTAACTGGGGCCAACGTCCTGACTTTC.

There are a few counts of this clonotype. CDR3 DNA: TGTGCCAGTAGCCACTACTACCTTACAGAGGACCATCAGCCCCAGCATTTT. Translation: CASSHYYLTEDHQPQHF. V is TRBV19 and J is TRBJ1-5; D ambiguous. The V end lost 6 bases, the J end lost 5 bases, and 23 bases lay between the germline ends. Germline values: CDR1 LNHDA, CDR2 SQIVND (reference sequence). This CDR3 region has 17 residues.

V and J are TRBV9 and TRBJ1-1; 8 bases align to TRBD1. The V gene end was trimmed by 0 bases and the J gene end by 8 bases; junction bases not matched to a gene: 0. Looked up from germline, CDR1 is SGDLS and CDR2 is YYNGEE. The CDR3 consists of 12 residues. The CDR3 loop reads CASSVGTGEAFF. The CDR3 coding sequence is TGTGCCAGCAGCGTAGGGACAGGGGAAGCTTTCTTT.

This clonotype occurred many times. V is TRBV11-1 and J is TRBJ2-3; D not resolved. The germline V gene has CDR1 SGHAT and CDR2 FQDESV (reference sequence). The CDR3 extends over 14 amino acids. The V and J ends lost 5 bases and 0 bases respectively, with 9 bases between them. Written as DNA, the CDR3 is TGTGCCAGCAGCCTATTGGAGAGCACAGATACGCAGTATTTT. Translated, it gives CASSLLESTDTQYF.

This clonotype was observed once. The chain links TRBV28 to TRBJ2-5; 9 bases line up with TRBD1. Per the germline V gene, CDR1 is MDHEN and CDR2 is SYDVKM. The CDR3 loop spans 16 amino acids. Germline trimming cut 4 bases from V and 4 bases from J; bases unmatched to any gene: 10. The CDR3 is CASSYLPGTGLETQYF. CDR3 bases: TGTGCCAGCAGTTACCTGCCCGGGACAGGGCTAGAGACCCAGTACTTC.

This clonotype was picked up a small number of times. The chain uses TRBV11-2 and TRBJ1-2, with D possibly TRBD1 on 5 matching bases. V was shortened by 0 bases and J by 4 bases, with 12 bases between the two germline ends. The germline CDR1 and CDR2 sequences are SGHAT and FQNNGV. The CDR3 is made up of 15 amino acids. CDR3 protein: CASSLDQGDFYGYTF. DNA for the CDR3: TGTGCCAGCAGCTTAGACCAGGGAGATTTCTATGGCTACACCTTC.

This clonotype occurred many times. The chain has TRBV2 and TRBJ1-4; D perhaps matches TRBD1 (5 bases). This CDR3 is built from 12 residues. Germline-derived CDR1 and CDR2 are SNHLY and FYNNEI. Trimming left V 7 bases short and J 3 bases short, with 6 bases between. CDR3 coding DNA: TGTGCCAGCATGGGACCTAATGAAAAACTGTTTTTT. Amino acid sequence: CASMGPNEKLFF. The entire variable domain, with the rest obtained from reference TRBV2 and TRBJ1-4, is as follows: EPEVTQTPSHQVTQMGQEVILRCVPISNHLYFYWYRQILGQKVEFLVSFYNNEISEKSEIFDDQFSVERPDGSNFTLKIRSTKLEDSAMYFCASMGPNEKLFFGSGTQLSVL.

This clonotype was detected a few times. The rearrangement joins TRBV2 to TRBJ1-2; TRBD1 agrees at 8 bases. The CDR3 is made up of 15 amino acids. Germline V gene sequence: CDR1 SNHLY, CDR2 FYNNEI. After removal of 5 bases from V and 0 bases from J, the junction contained 5 bases not matched to a gene. The DNA for the CDR3 is TGTGCCAGCAGTCCGACAGGGGACCCTAACTATGGCTACACCTTC. Protein sequence: CASSPTGDPNYGYTF.

This clonotype was counted many times. J is TRBJ1-1 and V is TRBV12-3 or TRBV12-4; 7 nucleotides align to TRBD1. Trimming took 5 bases from V and 3 from J; bases not matched to a gene: 6. This CDR3 is built from 14 residues. The CDR3 region has the DNA TGTGCCAGCAGTCGGGAAGGGACAGACACTGAAGCTTTCTTT. This translates into CASSREGTDTEAFF.

The chain employs TRBV29-1 and TRBJ2-1, with TRBD2 matching over 7 bases. Losses at the gene ends were 3 bases for V and 5 bases for J; bases not matched to a gene: 4. The germline CDR1 and CDR2 sequences are SQVTM and ANQGSEA. This CDR3 has 13 amino acids. The CDR3 DNA reads TGCAGCGTTGAGGGGGGGATCCACAATGAGCAGTTCTTC. This gives the protein CSVEGGIHNEQFF.

The gene calls are TRBV28 and TRBJ1-6; 7 positions agree with TRBD1. Germline lookup yields CDR1 MDHEN and CDR2 SYDVKM. This CDR3 region has 15 residues. V trimming: 5 bases; J trimming: 9 bases; junction bases outside the gene matches: 10. The DNA of the CDR3 is TGTGCCAGCAGTGATAAGACAGGGTCGATTTCACCCCTCCACTTT. Residues: CASSDKTGSISPLHF.

This clonotype has ten or more counts. V gene TRBV20-1 combines with J gene TRBJ2-7; 7 bases align to TRBD2. V shed 3 bases, J shed 1 base, and the junction held 6 bases outside the gene matches. This CDR3 spans 14 amino acids. The germline gives CDR1 DFQATT, CDR2 SNEGSKA (reference sequence). CDR3 in amino acids: CSARLNGGSYEQYF. CDR3 sequence (DNA): TGCAGTGCTAGGCTTAACGGGGGGTCCTACGAGCAGTACTTC.

The chain combines TRBV7-9 with TRBJ1-4; D gene ambiguous. The germline V gene has CDR1 SEHNR and CDR2 FQNEAQ (reference sequence). Trimming stripped 7 bases from V and 7 bases from J, with 13 bases between. The CDR3 runs to 13 residues. The CDR3 region is CASTLMEGEKLFF. The DNA of the CDR3 is TGTGCCAGCACCCTAATGGAAGGTGAAAAACTGTTTTTT.

The chain uses TRBV6-1 and TRBJ2-5; 7 bases fit TRBD2. CDR1 and CDR2 from the germline V gene are MNHNS and SASEGT. The CDR3 is made up of 14 amino acids. Losses at the gene ends were 6 bases for V and 4 bases for J; bases not matched to a gene: 8. CDR3 region: CASSPRSGGETQYF. CDR3 DNA sequence: TGTGCCAGCAGCCCCCGTTCGGGAGGAGAGACCCAGTACTTC.